This TCR beta chain came from a study of pediatric ulcerative colitis. Turning to the study itself: Most patients had pancolitis, and two had left-sided colitis.

Study-level findings and limits: Clonal expansions reduced rectal repertoire diversity in acute severe colitis. Blood samples from two patients yielded substantially fewer templates and were excluded from blood-rectal overlap analysis.

About this clone: Its antigen is undetermined.

The rectum was sampled with one to two pinch biopsies at colonoscopy. Profiled with immunoSEQ multiplex PCR; TCRdb holds only in-frame clones, not every one. This sample carries about 35,000 clones, roughly 81% of them seen once, and the ten largest clones take approximately 1.1%. The V gene's germline CDR1 is SGHVS and CDR2 FNYEAQ. J was trimmed by 6 bases and V by 6 bases; bases with no gene match: 4. This CDR3 is 14 amino acids long. The chain is built from TRBV7-6 and TRBJ2-1, with 11 nucleotides matching TRBD2. The clonotype originates from a boy between 10 and 17 years old with mild ulcerative colitis. The specimen sequenced was gut tissue. The CDR3 loop is CASRASGGTNEQFF. The CDR3 DNA reads as TGTGCCAGCAGGGCTAGCGGGGGGACCAATGAGCAGTTCTTC.